This passage covers 10 T cell receptor beta chains from one sample sequenced in a study of T-cell memory formation after mild COVID-19. MiXCR was run by TCRdb on the 5' RACE reads, yielding one entry per CDR3 protein. This sample carries hundreds of thousands of distinct CDR3 sequences, around 15% of them seen once, and the ten largest clones take approximately 25%. Material for sequencing was PBMCs or a T cell subset sorted from them (not recorded which). These receptors all come from a man aged 18 to 35 who had mild COVID-19 (a few samples of this study predate the infection). Cell type and time point are not known.

V usage is TRBV3-1 and J usage is TRBJ2-1, with no clear D. The CDR3 totals 13 residues. Looked up from germline, CDR1 is LGHDT and CDR2 is YNNKEL (reference sequence). V lost 8 bases and J 0 bases, leaving 8 bases between the germline ends. CDR3 sequence: CASSRFSYNEQFF. The CDR3 DNA sequence: TGTGCCAGCTCCCGATTCTCCTACAATGAGCAGTTCTTC.

This clonotype was counted between two and nine times. The chain recombines TRBV7-9 with TRBJ2-7; 8 nucleotides line up with TRBD2. The CDR3 has 15 residues. From germline, CDR1 is SEHNR and CDR2 FQNEAQ (reference sequence). The J segment lost 2 bases and the V segment lost 7 bases, leaving 10 bases of the junction unmatched. The CDR3 DNA follows: TGTGCCAGCACCTTCGGGGGGGAGGACACCTACGAGCAGTACTTC. Its translation: CASTFGGEDTYEQYF.

This clonotype was seen many times. V and J are TRBV10-2 and TRBJ2-1; 7 bases line up with TRBD1. The ends lost 6 bases at V and 9 bases at J; junction bases unmatched: 5. Per the germline V gene, CDR1 is WSHSY and CDR2 is SAAADI. The CDR3 length is 12 residues. The CDR3 DNA follows: TGCGCCAGCAGCGACAGGGACGGTGAGCAGTTCTTC. It yields the protein CASSDRDGEQFF.

V usage is TRBV29-1 and J usage is TRBJ1-2; D is perhaps TRBD1 (6 bases). Deletions cut 7 bases from V and 8 bases from J, with 17 bases between. From germline, CDR1 is SQVTM and CDR2 ANQGSEA. There are 12 residues in the CDR3. The CDR3 loop reads CSAHRGAGGYTF. As DNA, the CDR3 is TGCAGCGCCCATAGGGGGGCCGGAGGCTACACCTTC.

This clonotype was observed a few times. The rearrangement joins TRBV11-2 to TRBJ1-6; D is perhaps TRBD1 (5 bases). Trimming left V 5 bases short and J 4 bases short, with 15 bases between. The CDR3 has 16 amino acids. The germline CDR1 and CDR2 sequences are SGHAT and FQNNGV. CDR3 protein: CASSIGRGRYNSPLHF. The CDR3 nucleotides are TGTGCCAGCAGCATAGGGCGGGGACGGTATAATTCACCCCTCCACTTT.

This clonotype turned up a few times. The chain carries TRBV6-5 and TRBJ2-3; 11 bases line up with TRBD1. The V and J ends lost 8 bases and 5 bases, in that order; junction bases with no gene match: 3. Germline CDR1 reads MNHEY; CDR2 reads SVGAGI. This CDR3 is built from 13 residues. The CDR3 is CASWGTGGDTQYF. CDR3 in DNA: TGTGCCAGCTGGGGGACAGGGGGAGATACGCAGTATTTT.

This clonotype has ten or more counts. The chain carries TRBV7-3 and TRBJ1-1; weak D call: TRBD1 (6 bases). V gave up 4 bases and J gave up 3 bases, with 15 bases separating them. Germline CDR1 is SGHTA and CDR2 is FQGTGA. The CDR3 covers 15 residues. The CDR3 DNA is TGTGCCAGCAGCTCCCATCCAGGGGTTGACACTGAAGCTTTCTTT. Translated: CASSSHPGVDTEAFF.

This clonotype was detected a few times. This chain connects TRBV12-3 or TRBV12-4 to TRBJ2-2; D unclear. The CDR3 consists of 14 residues. Trimming took 0 bases from V and 6 from J, leaving 8 bases between them. Here the CDR3 reads CASSLARSAGELFF. CDR3 sequence (DNA): TGTGCCAGCAGTTTAGCCAGATCCGCCGGGGAGCTGTTTTTT.

This clonotype was picked up a small number of times. The rearrangement links TRBV12-3 or TRBV12-4 to TRBJ2-7; tentative D call: TRBD2 (6 bases). Trimming removed 4 bases from V and 5 bases from J, with 12 bases in between. This CDR3 region has 13 residues. CDR3 in amino acids: CASSSGEVDEQYV. The CDR3 DNA is TGTGCCAGCAGTTCTGGGGAGGTCGACGAGCAGTACGTC.

The genes are TRBV9 and TRBJ1-1, with 7 bases that match TRBD1. The CDR3 consists of 16 residues. Trimming removed 4 bases from V and 0 bases from J; junction bases left unmatched: 9. CDR1 and CDR2 from the germline V gene are SGDLS and YYNGEE. The CDR3: CASSPRTGTMNTEAFF. Written as DNA, the CDR3 is TGTGCCAGCAGCCCCCGGACAGGAACCATGAACACTGAAGCTTTCTTT.